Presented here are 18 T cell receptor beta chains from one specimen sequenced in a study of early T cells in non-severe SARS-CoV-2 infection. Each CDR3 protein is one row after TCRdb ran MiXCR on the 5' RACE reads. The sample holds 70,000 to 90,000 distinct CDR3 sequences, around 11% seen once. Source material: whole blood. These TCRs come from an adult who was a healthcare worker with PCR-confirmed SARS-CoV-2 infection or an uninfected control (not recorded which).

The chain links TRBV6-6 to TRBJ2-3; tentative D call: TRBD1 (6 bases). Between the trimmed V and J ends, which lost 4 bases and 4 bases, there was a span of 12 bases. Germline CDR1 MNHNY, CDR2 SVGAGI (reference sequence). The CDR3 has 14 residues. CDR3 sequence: CASSWVAGADTQYF. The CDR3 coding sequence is TGTGCCAGCAGTTGGGTGGCAGGGGCAGATACGCAGTATTTT.

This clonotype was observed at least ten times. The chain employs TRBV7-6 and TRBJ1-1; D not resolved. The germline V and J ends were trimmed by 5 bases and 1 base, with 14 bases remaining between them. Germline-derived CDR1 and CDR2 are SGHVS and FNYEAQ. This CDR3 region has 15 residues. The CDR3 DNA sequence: TGTGCCAGCAGCCCTACCGGACCGACGAACACTGAAGCTTTCTTT. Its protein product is CASSPTGPTNTEAFF.

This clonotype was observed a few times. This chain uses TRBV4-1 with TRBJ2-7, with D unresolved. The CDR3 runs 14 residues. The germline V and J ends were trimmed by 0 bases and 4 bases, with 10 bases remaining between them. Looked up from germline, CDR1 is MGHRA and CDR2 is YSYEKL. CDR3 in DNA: TGCGCCAGCAGCCAAGATGTCCTCGGTTACGAGCAGTACTTC. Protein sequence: CASSQDVLGYEQYF.

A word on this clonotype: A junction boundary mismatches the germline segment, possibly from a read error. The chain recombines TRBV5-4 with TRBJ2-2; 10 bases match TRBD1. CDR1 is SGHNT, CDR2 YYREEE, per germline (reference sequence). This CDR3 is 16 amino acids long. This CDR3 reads CAGSSPGQGDTGELFF. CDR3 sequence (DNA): TGTGCCGGCAGCTCCCCAGGACAGGGGGACACCGGGGAGCTGTTTTTT.

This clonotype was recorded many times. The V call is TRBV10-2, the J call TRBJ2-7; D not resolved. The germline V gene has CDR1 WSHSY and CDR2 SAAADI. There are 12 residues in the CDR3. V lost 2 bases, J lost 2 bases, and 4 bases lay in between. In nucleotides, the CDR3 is TGCGCCAGCAGTGAGGCAGCCTACGAGCAGTACTTC. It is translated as CASSEAAYEQYF.

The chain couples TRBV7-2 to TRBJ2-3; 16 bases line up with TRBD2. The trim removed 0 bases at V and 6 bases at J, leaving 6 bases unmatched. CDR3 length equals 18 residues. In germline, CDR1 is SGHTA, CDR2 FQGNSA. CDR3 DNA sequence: TGTGCCAGCAGCTTAGCATATCCGGGACTAGCGGGGGGGGATACGCAGTATTTT. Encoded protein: CASSLAYPGLAGGDTQYF.

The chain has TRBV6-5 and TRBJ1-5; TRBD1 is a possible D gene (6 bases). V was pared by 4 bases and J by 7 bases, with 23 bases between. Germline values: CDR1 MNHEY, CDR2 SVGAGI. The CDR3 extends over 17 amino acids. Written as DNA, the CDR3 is TGTGCCAGCAGTTCCACGCGAATGGGGGGGCAGAGACAGCCCCAGCATTTT. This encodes CASSSTRMGGQRQPQHF.

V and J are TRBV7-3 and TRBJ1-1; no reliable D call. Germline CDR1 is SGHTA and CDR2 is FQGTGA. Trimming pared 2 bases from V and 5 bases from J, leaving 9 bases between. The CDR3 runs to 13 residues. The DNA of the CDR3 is TGTGCCAGCAGCTTAGTAGCCGGGACTGAAGCTTTCTTT. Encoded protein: CASSLVAGTEAFF.

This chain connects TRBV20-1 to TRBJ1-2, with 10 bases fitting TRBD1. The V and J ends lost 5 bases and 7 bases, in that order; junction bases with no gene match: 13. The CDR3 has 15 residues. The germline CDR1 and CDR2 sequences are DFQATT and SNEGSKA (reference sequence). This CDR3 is CSAAKPGQGIFGYTF. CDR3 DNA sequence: TGCAGTGCTGCCAAACCGGGACAGGGGATTTTTGGCTACACCTTC.

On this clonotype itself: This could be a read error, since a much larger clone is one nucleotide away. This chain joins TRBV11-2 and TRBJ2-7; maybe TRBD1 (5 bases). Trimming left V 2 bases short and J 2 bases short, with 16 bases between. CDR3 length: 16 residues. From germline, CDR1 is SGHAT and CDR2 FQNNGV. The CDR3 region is CASSLRQWAPTYEQYF. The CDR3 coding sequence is TGTGCCAGCAGCTTAAGACAGTGGGCGCCCACCTACGAGCAGTACTTC.

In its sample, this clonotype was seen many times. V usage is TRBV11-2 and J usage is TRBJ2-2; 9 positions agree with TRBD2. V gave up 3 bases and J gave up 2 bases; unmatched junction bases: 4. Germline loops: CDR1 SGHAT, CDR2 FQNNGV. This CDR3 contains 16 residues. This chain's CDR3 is CASSLTAGGNTGELFF. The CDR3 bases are TGTGCCAGCAGCTTGACAGCGGGGGGAAACACCGGGGAGCTGTTTTTT. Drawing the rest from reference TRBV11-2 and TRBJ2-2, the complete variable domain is EAGVAQSPRYKIIEKRQSVAFWCNPISGHATLYWYQQILGQGPKLLIQFQNNGVVDDSQLPKDRFSAERLKGVDSTLKIQPAKLEDSAVYLCASSLTAGGNTGELFFGEGSRLTVL.

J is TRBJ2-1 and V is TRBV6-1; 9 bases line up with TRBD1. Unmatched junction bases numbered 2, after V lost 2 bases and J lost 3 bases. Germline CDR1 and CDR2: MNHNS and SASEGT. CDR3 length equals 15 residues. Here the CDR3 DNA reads TGTGCCAGCAGTGAAAGGACAGGGGACTACAATGAGCAGTTCTTC. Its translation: CASSERTGDYNEQFF.

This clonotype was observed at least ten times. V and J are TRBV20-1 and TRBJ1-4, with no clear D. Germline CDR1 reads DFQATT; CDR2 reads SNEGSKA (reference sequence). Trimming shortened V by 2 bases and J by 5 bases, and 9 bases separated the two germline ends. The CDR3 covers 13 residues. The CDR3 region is CSARNRANEKLFF. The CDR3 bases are TGCAGTGCTAGAAACAGAGCCAATGAAAAACTGTTTTTT.

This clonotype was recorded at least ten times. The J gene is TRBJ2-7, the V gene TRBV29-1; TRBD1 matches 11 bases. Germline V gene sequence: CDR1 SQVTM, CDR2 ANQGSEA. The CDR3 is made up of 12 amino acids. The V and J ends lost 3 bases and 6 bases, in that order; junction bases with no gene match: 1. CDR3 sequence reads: CSVEGQGVEQYF. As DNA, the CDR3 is TGCAGCGTTGAGGGACAGGGGGTCGAGCAGTACTTC.

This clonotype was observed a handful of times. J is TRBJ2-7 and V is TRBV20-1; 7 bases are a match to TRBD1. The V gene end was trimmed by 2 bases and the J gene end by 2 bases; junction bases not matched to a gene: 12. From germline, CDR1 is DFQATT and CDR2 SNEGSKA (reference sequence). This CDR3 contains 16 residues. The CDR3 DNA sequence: TGCAGTGCTAGACCTCTGACAGGGCCCTCGACCTACGAGCAGTACTTC. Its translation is CSARPLTGPSTYEQYF.

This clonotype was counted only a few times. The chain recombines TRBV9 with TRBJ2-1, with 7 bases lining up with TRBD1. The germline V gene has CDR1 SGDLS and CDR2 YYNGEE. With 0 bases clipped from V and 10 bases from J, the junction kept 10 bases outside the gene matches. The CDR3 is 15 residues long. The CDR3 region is CASSVEPQGPGEQFF. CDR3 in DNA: TGTGCCAGCAGCGTAGAGCCACAGGGGCCCGGGGAGCAGTTCTTC.

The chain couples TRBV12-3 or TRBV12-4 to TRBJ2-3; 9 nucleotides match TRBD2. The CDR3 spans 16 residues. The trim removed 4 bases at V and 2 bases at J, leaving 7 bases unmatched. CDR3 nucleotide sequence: TGTGCCAGCAGTTCGGGCGGGGGGGCCTTCACAGATACGCAGTATTTT. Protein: CASSSGGGAFTDTQYF.

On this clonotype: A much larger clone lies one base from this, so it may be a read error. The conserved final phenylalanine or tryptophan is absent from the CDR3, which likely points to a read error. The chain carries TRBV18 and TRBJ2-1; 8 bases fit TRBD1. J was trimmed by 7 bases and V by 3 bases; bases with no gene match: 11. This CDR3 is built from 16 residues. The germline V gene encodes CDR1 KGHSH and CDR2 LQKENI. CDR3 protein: CASSPPRGTGTNEQFL. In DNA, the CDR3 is TGTGCCAGCTCACCCCCCCGGGGGACAGGAACAAATGAGCAGTTCCTC.